This is a list of T cell receptor beta chains from one sample in a study of T-cell memory formation after mild COVID-19. TCRdb re-called the 5' RACE reads with MiXCR, one entry per CDR3 protein. The table includes some 350,000 distinct CDR3 sequences, 15% detected once. The sample taken for sequencing was PBMCs or a T cell subset sorted from them (not recorded which). The receptors were gathered from a man younger than 35 who had mild COVID-19 (a few samples of this study predate the infection). Cell type and time point are not known. Both conserved end residues are part of each CDR3. The D gene is left open where the match is weak. Some rows have no size entry. The others give once, few or many, or a class for an expanded clone.

abundance: few
v_gene: TRBV4-3
d_gene: .
j_gene: TRBJ2-1
CDR3aa: CASSLNFPRGLSYNEQFF
CDR3nt: TGCGCCAGCAGCCTCAACTTTCCGAGGGGACTTTCCTACAATGAGCAGTTCTTC

abundance: .
v_gene: TRBV25-1
d_gene: .
j_gene: TRBJ2-5
CDR3aa: CASSEPVPVGETQYF
CDR3nt: TGTGCCAGCAGTGAGCCTGTCCCAGTCGGGGAGACCCAGTACTTC

abundance: few
v_gene: TRBV24-1
d_gene: TRBD1
j_gene: TRBJ2-4
CDR3aa: CATSESRGIQYF
CDR3nt: TGTGCCACCAGTGAGAGCAGGGGGATTCAGTACTTC

abundance: .
v_gene: TRBV9
d_gene: .
j_gene: TRBJ2-7
CDR3aa: CASSVESQGEYEQYF
CDR3nt: TGTGCCAGCAGCGTAGAATCCCAGGGAGAGTACGAGCAGTACTTC

abundance: .
v_gene: TRBV28
d_gene: .
j_gene: TRBJ1-5
CDR3aa: CASSLMGGGPQHF
CDR3nt: TGTGCCAGCAGTTTAATGGGAGGTGGGCCCCAGCATTTT

abundance: few
v_gene: TRBV29-1
d_gene: .
j_gene: TRBJ1-2
CDR3aa: CSVAGGGSYGYTF
CDR3nt: TGCAGCGTCGCTGGGGGGGGTTCCTATGGCTACACCTTC

abundance: many
v_gene: TRBV4-3
d_gene: .
j_gene: TRBJ2-3
CDR3aa: CASSQVGGFASTDTQYF
CDR3nt: TGCGCCAGCAGCCAAGTCGGCGGGTTCGCTAGCACAGATACGCAGTATTTT

abundance: .
v_gene: TRBV4-1
d_gene: .
j_gene: TRBJ1-5
CDR3aa: CASSQERMRAQHF
CDR3nt: TGCGCCAGCAGCCAAGAACGGATGAGGGCCCAGCATTTT

abundance: .
v_gene: TRBV12-3/TRBV12-4
d_gene: .
j_gene: TRBJ1-6
CDR3aa: CASSRGGSNSPLHF
CDR3nt: TGTGCCAGCAGCCGGGGGGGGAGTAATTCACCCCTCCACTTT

abundance: .
v_gene: TRBV7-9
d_gene: .
j_gene: TRBJ2-7
CDR3aa: CASGQIYEQYF
CDR3nt: TGTGCCAGCGGACAGATCTACGAGCAGTACTTC

abundance: .
v_gene: TRBV27
d_gene: .
j_gene: TRBJ1-4
CDR3aa: CASSFVTGIGEKLFF
CDR3nt: TGTGCCAGCAGTTTTGTCACGGGGATCGGGGAAAAACTGTTTTTT

abundance: many
v_gene: TRBV7-2
d_gene: TRBD1
j_gene: TRBJ1-5
CDR3aa: CASSWDSYNQPQHF
CDR3nt: TGTGCCAGCAGCTGGGACAGCTATAATCAGCCCCAGCATTTT

abundance: .
v_gene: TRBV4-1
d_gene: .
j_gene: TRBJ1-3
CDR3aa: CASSQGFARARGNTIYF
CDR3nt: TGCGCCAGCAGCCAAGGGTTCGCCCGGGCCCGTGGAAACACCATATATTTT

abundance: .
v_gene: TRBV20-1
d_gene: TRBD2
j_gene: TRBJ2-3
CDR3aa: CSAGPFAGGSTDTQYF
CDR3nt: TGCAGTGCGGGTCCCTTTGCGGGGGGCAGCACAGATACGCAGTATTTT

abundance: .
v_gene: TRBV11-2
d_gene: TRBD2
j_gene: TRBJ2-1
CDR3aa: CASSPTSGSWDEQFF
CDR3nt: TGTGCCAGCAGCCCGACTAGCGGGAGTTGGGATGAGCAGTTCTTC

abundance: .
v_gene: TRBV5-1
d_gene: TRBD2
j_gene: TRBJ2-3
CDR3aa: CASSSGKPSTDTQYF
CDR3nt: TGCGCCAGCAGCAGCGGGAAGCCTAGCACAGATACGCAGTATTTT

abundance: few
v_gene: TRBV5-1
d_gene: .
j_gene: TRBJ1-4
CDR3aa: CASRTALQDEKLFF
CDR3nt: TGCGCCAGCAGGACGGCCCTTCAGGATGAAAAACTGTTTTTT

abundance: .
v_gene: TRBV4-3
d_gene: TRBD1
j_gene: TRBJ1-5
CDR3aa: CASSQVWRETGNQPQHF
CDR3nt: TGCGCCAGCAGCCAAGTTTGGCGTGAGACAGGGAATCAGCCCCAGCATTTT

abundance: few
v_gene: TRBV7-8
d_gene: .
j_gene: TRBJ1-5
CDR3aa: CASSLEPDSNQPQHF
CDR3nt: TGTGCCAGCAGCTTAGAGCCAGATAGCAATCAGCCCCAGCATTTT

abundance: few
v_gene: TRBV10-3
d_gene: .
j_gene: TRBJ2-3
CDR3aa: CAIQGQGRTDTQYF
CDR3nt: TGTGCCATCCAAGGGCAGGGCCGCACAGATACGCAGTATTTT

abundance: .
v_gene: TRBV7-2
d_gene: .
j_gene: TRBJ1-5
CDR3aa: CASSPDRNVQPQHF
CDR3nt: TGTGCCAGCAGCCCCGACAGGAATGTTCAGCCCCAGCATTTT

abundance: few
v_gene: TRBV2
d_gene: .
j_gene: TRBJ2-5
CDR3aa: CASSNRREETQYF
CDR3nt: TGTGCCAGCAGTAACAGGAGAGAAGAGACCCAGTACTTC

abundance: .
v_gene: TRBV7-9
d_gene: TRBD1
j_gene: TRBJ2-5
CDR3aa: CASSLATGAETQYF
CDR3nt: TGTGCCAGCAGCTTAGCGACAGGGGCGGAGACCCAGTACTTC

abundance: .
v_gene: TRBV4-3
d_gene: TRBD1
j_gene: TRBJ2-7
CDR3aa: CASSQWTGGRYEQYF
CDR3nt: TGCGCCAGCAGCCAATGGACAGGGGGTAGATACGAGCAGTACTTC

abundance: few
v_gene: TRBV3-1
d_gene: TRBD2
j_gene: TRBJ2-5
CDR3aa: CASSQENGLAGAPQETQYF
CDR3nt: TGTGCCAGCAGCCAAGAGAACGGACTAGCGGGGGCACCCCAAGAGACCCAGTACTTC

abundance: many
v_gene: TRBV6-5
d_gene: TRBD1
j_gene: TRBJ2-1
CDR3aa: CASRSPGTGPQIF
CDR3nt: TGTGCCAGCAGATCACCCGGGACAGGGCCGCAGATCTTC

abundance: many
v_gene: TRBV7-8
d_gene: .
j_gene: TRBJ1-2
CDR3aa: CASSLRTETPYGYTF
CDR3nt: TGTGCCAGCAGCCTACGGACAGAAACTCCCTATGGCTACACCTTC

abundance: many
v_gene: TRBV12-5
d_gene: .
j_gene: TRBJ2-3
CDR3aa: CASGLDGSTDTQYF
CDR3nt: TGTGCTAGTGGTTTGGACGGAAGCACAGATACGCAGTATTTT

abundance: few
v_gene: TRBV5-1
d_gene: .
j_gene: TRBJ2-6
CDR3aa: CASSLQPFGGANVLTF
CDR3nt: TGCGCCAGCAGCTTGCAACCGTTTGGCGGGGCCAACGTCCTGACTTTC

abundance: .
v_gene: TRBV19
d_gene: .
j_gene: TRBJ1-5
CDR3aa: CASSMPLRKPQHF
CDR3nt: TGTGCCAGTAGTATGCCCCTAAGGAAGCCCCAGCATTTT

abundance: few
v_gene: TRBV12-5
d_gene: TRBD2
j_gene: TRBJ2-5
CDR3aa: CASGPGASGGAETQYF
CDR3nt: TGTGCTAGTGGTCCGGGAGCTAGCGGGGGGGCGGAGACCCAGTACTTC

abundance: few
v_gene: TRBV20-1
d_gene: .
j_gene: TRBJ2-7
CDR3aa: CSATAIYEQYF
CDR3nt: TGCAGTGCGACAGCTATCTACGAGCAGTACTTC

abundance: many
v_gene: TRBV5-1
d_gene: TRBD2
j_gene: TRBJ2-3
CDR3aa: CASSFQTSGGATDTQYF
CDR3nt: TGCGCCAGCAGCTTCCAGACTAGCGGGGGGGCCACAGATACGCAGTATTTT

abundance: few
v_gene: TRBV6-6
d_gene: .
j_gene: TRBJ2-5
CDR3aa: CASSKGTQQETQYF
CDR3nt: TGTGCCAGCAGTAAAGGGACTCAGCAAGAGACCCAGTACTTC

abundance: .
v_gene: TRBV12-5
d_gene: TRBD1
j_gene: TRBJ1-1
CDR3aa: CASGLQGFTEAFF
CDR3nt: TGTGCTAGTGGTTTACAGGGGTTCACTGAAGCTTTCTTT

abundance: many
v_gene: TRBV5-1
d_gene: .
j_gene: TRBJ2-1
CDR3aa: CASSQGQSSYNEQFF
CDR3nt: TGCGCCAGCAGCCAAGGACAGTCTTCCTACAATGAGCAGTTCTTC

abundance: .
v_gene: TRBV7-6
d_gene: TRBD2
j_gene: TRBJ2-1
CDR3aa: CASSSWTSGGDTYNEQFF
CDR3nt: TGTGCCAGCAGCTCATGGACTAGCGGGGGAGACACCTACAATGAGCAGTTCTTC

abundance: few
v_gene: TRBV7-6
d_gene: .
j_gene: TRBJ1-5
CDR3aa: CASSPEWGNQPQHF
CDR3nt: TGTGCCAGCAGCCCCGAGTGGGGCAATCAGCCCCAGCATTTT

abundance: .
v_gene: TRBV5-1
d_gene: .
j_gene: TRBJ2-1
CDR3aa: CASSEGSLGLNEQFF
CDR3nt: TGCGCCAGCAGCGAGGGCAGCCTTGGGTTAAATGAGCAGTTCTTC

abundance: few
v_gene: TRBV6-2/TRBV6-3
d_gene: .
j_gene: TRBJ1-5
CDR3aa: CASSYSRTDREPQHF
CDR3nt: TGTGCCAGCAGTTACTCGCGGACAGATCGGGAGCCCCAGCATTTT

abundance: .
v_gene: TRBV7-6
d_gene: .
j_gene: TRBJ2-1
CDR3aa: CASSLVGSGNEQFF
CDR3nt: TGTGCCAGCAGCTTAGTGGGTAGCGGCAATGAGCAGTTCTTC